Shown below are 29 T cell receptor beta chains from a single sample sequenced in a study of blood T cell repertoires in COVID-19. Produced via immunoSEQ multiplex PCR; TCRdb's table is partial and in-frame only. The table lists some 100,000 clones, 65% to 85% of them singletons. Sequencing was carried out using peripheral blood. Every receptor here comes from a man in his sixties with acute or convalescent COVID-19.

The gene calls are TRBV10-1 and TRBJ1-4; D might be TRBD1 (5 bases). Trimming pared 0 bases from V and 7 bases from J, leaving 12 bases between. The CDR3 consists of 15 residues. Looked up from germline, CDR1 is WNHNN and CDR2 is SYGVQD (reference sequence). The CDR3 nucleotides are TGCGCCAGCAGTGAGTCATGGGGGGACGGTGAAAAACTGTTTTTT. Translating gives CASSESWGDGEKLFF.

V is TRBV6-6 and J is TRBJ1-2; 7 nucleotides line up with TRBD1. Germline lookup yields CDR1 MNHNY and CDR2 SVGAGI (reference sequence). CDR3 size: 14 residues. V lost 6 bases to trimming and J lost 7 bases; unmatched junction nucleotides: 11. The CDR3 region is CASRRAGTEAGYTF. CDR3 DNA: TGTGCCAGCAGGCGCGCTGGGACAGAGGCTGGCTACACCTTC.

This sequence joins TRBV5-5 and TRBJ1-2; 8 bases match TRBD1. The germline gives CDR1 SGHKS, CDR2 YYEKEE (reference sequence). With V trimmed by 3 bases and J by 4 bases, 11 bases remained unmatched. The CDR3 loop spans 16 amino acids. This chain's CDR3 is CASSWIPGQEAYGYTF. CDR3 DNA: TGTGCCAGCAGCTGGATTCCGGGACAGGAGGCCTATGGCTACACCTTC.

This chain uses TRBV6-2 or TRBV6-3 with TRBJ1-2, with 7 bases fitting TRBD1. The germline V gene has CDR1 MNHEY and CDR2 SVGEGT. With V trimmed by 3 bases and J by 0 bases, 4 bases remained unmatched. The CDR3 length is 15 residues. CDR3 nucleotide sequence: TGTGCCAGCAGTTATGAGGGGGCGCCTAACTATGGCTACACCTTC. Amino acid sequence: CASSYEGAPNYGYTF.

V and J are TRBV10-3 and TRBJ2-1; TRBD2 aligns across 11 bases. Germline CDR1 and CDR2: ENHRY and SYGVKD. Trimming cost V 5 bases and J 6 bases; bases outside gene matches: 3. This CDR3 region has 14 residues. The CDR3 DNA is TGTGCCATCAGTTCTAGCGGGGGGCTCAATGAGCAGTTCTTC. Amino acids: CAISSSGGLNEQFF.

This clone was observed once. The chain employs TRBV11-2 and TRBJ1-6, with D possibly TRBD1 on 6 matching bases. Trimming left V 5 bases short and J 10 bases short, with 18 bases between. The CDR3 spans 15 residues. Germline loops: CDR1 SGHAT, CDR2 FQNNGV. The CDR3 DNA follows: TGTGCCAGCAGCCTCTGGACAGCCTTAGTATCACCCCTCCACTTT. It yields the protein CASSLWTALVSPLHF.

The J gene is TRBJ1-1, the V gene TRBV6-5; D may be TRBD1 (6 bases). The V and J ends lost 2 bases and 4 bases respectively, with 8 bases between them. The CDR3 is 13 amino acids. Per the germline V gene, CDR1 is MNHEY and CDR2 is SVGAGI. The CDR3 DNA reads TGTGCCAGCAGTTACACAGGGCCCACTGAAGCTTTCTTT. Translating it yields CASSYTGPTEAFF.

The chain links TRBV5-1 to TRBJ2-1; 8 nucleotides match TRBD2. Germline assignment: CDR1 SGHRS and CDR2 YFSETQ. This CDR3 has 15 amino acids. J was trimmed by 2 bases and V by 4 bases; bases with no gene match: 5. The CDR3 reads CASSEAGDPYNEQFF. CDR3 nucleotides: TGCGCCAGCAGCGAAGCGGGAGACCCCTACAATGAGCAGTTCTTC.

The chain is built from TRBV6-2 or TRBV6-3 and TRBJ2-3, with 7 bases aligning to TRBD1. V was pared by 4 bases and J by 12 bases, with 7 bases of the junction left unmatched. The CDR3 length is 12 residues. CDR1 and CDR2 from the germline V gene are MNHEY and SVGEGT. The DNA of the CDR3 is TGTGCCAGCAGTTCCGACAGGGCAGAACAGTATTTT. Translating gives CASSSDRAEQYF.

This clone has just one count. The genes are TRBV4-1 and TRBJ2-1; D gene uncertain. CDR1 and CDR2 (germline): MGHRA, YSYEKL. Trimming left V 4 bases short and J 6 bases short, with 16 bases between. This CDR3 has 15 residues. The CDR3 is CASSPPDILSNEQFF. As DNA, the CDR3 is TGCGCCAGCAGCCCCCCCGACATATTGAGCAATGAGCAGTTCTTC.

The rearrangement uses TRBV11-1 and TRBJ2-3, with 8 bases lining up with TRBD2. V trimming: 5 bases; J trimming: 0 bases; junction bases outside the gene matches: 4. CDR1 and CDR2 (germline): SGHAT, FQDESV (reference sequence). This CDR3 spans 15 amino acids. The chain's CDR3 is CASSPGLASTDTQYF. CDR3 DNA sequence: TGTGCCAGCAGCCCCGGACTAGCTAGCACAGATACGCAGTATTTT.

This clone was detected only once. The chain links TRBV7-3 to TRBJ2-1, with TRBD2 matching over 12 bases. V trimming: 1 base; J trimming: 11 bases; junction bases outside the gene matches: 3. Per the germline V gene, CDR1 is SGHTA and CDR2 is FQGTGA. This CDR3 spans 14 amino acids. CDR3 region: CASSLRLAGDQQFF. For the CDR3, the DNA is TGTGCCAGCAGCTTAAGACTAGCGGGAGATCAGCAGTTCTTC.

The genes are TRBV11-2 and TRBJ2-1, with D hard to call. V dropped 4 bases and J dropped 4 bases, with 11 bases sitting between them. The CDR3 has 14 amino acids. Looked up from germline, CDR1 is SGHAT and CDR2 is FQNNGV. The chain's CDR3 is CASSSFSVYNEQFF. In DNA form, the CDR3 reads TGTGCCAGCAGCTCCTTCTCGGTTTACAATGAGCAGTTCTTC.

This clone has only one observation. The gene calls are TRBV10-3 and TRBJ2-6, with D possibly matching TRBD1 (6 bases). Germline CDR1 and CDR2: ENHRY and SYGVKD. The CDR3 consists of 15 residues. The germline V and J ends were trimmed by 7 bases and 0 bases, with 10 bases remaining between them. The CDR3 nucleotides are TGTGCCATCATGGGACACTCCTCTGGGGCCAACGTCCTGACTTTC. Translating gives CAIMGHSSGANVLTF.

This clone has a handful of counts. This sequence joins TRBV7-9 and TRBJ2-1; 8 bases fit TRBD1. The V segment lost 2 bases and the J segment 2 bases; nucleotides outside the gene matches: 5. CDR3 length: 16 amino acids. Looked up from germline, CDR1 is SEHNR and CDR2 is FQNEAQ (reference sequence). Here the CDR3 reads CASSLRTGLTYNEQFF. The DNA for the CDR3 is TGTGCCAGCAGCTTAAGGACAGGGCTAACCTACAATGAGCAGTTCTTC.

V and J are TRBV6-5 and TRBJ2-5; D possibly corresponds to TRBD1 (7 bases). Germline values: CDR1 MNHEY, CDR2 SVGAGI. The CDR3 is made up of 14 amino acids. V lost 6 bases to trimming and J lost 3 bases, with 14 bases between them. The CDR3 loop reads CASSAGQLKETQYF. The CDR3 nucleotides are TGTGCCAGCAGCGCGGGACAGCTAAAAGAGACCCAGTACTTC.

The chain links TRBV28 to TRBJ2-2; weak D call: TRBD1 (5 bases). Deletions cut 1 base from V and 5 bases from J, with 11 bases between. Germline loops: CDR1 MDHEN, CDR2 SYDVKM. The CDR3 consists of 15 residues. CDR3 sequence (DNA): TGTGCCAGCAGTTTATCAGGGTACCTAACCGGGGAGCTGTTTTTT. Amino acid sequence: CASSLSGYLTGELFF.

The gene calls are TRBV5-1 and TRBJ2-5; 7 bases line up with TRBD2. The length of the CDR3 is 13 residues. After removal of 4 bases from V and 5 bases from J, the junction contained 5 bases not matched to a gene. Germline-derived CDR1 and CDR2 are SGHRS and YFSETQ. As DNA, the CDR3 is TGCGCCAGCAGCCGTAGCGGGCGGGAGACCCAGTACTTC. Its protein is CASSRSGRETQYF. Full variable domain (remainder filled in from reference TRBV5-1 and TRBJ2-5): KAGVTQTPRYLIKTRGQQVTLSCSPISGHRSVSWYQQTPGQGLQFLFEYFSETQRNKGNFPGRFSGRQFSNSRSEMNVSTLELGDSALYLCASSRSGRETQYFGPGTRLLVL.

This clone was counted between two and nine times. The chain links TRBV28 to TRBJ2-7, with 10 nucleotides matching TRBD2. Trimming removed 9 bases from V and 2 bases from J; junction bases left unmatched: 4. CDR1 MDHEN and CDR2 SYDVKM come from the germline V gene. The CDR3 runs to 13 residues. The CDR3 DNA reads as TGTGCCAGTTTAACTAGCGGGGCCTACGAGCAGTACTTC. Amino acids: CASLTSGAYEQYF.

This clone was recorded once. The chain recombines TRBV2 with TRBJ2-7; possibly TRBD1 for D (6 bases). The germline CDR1 and CDR2 sequences are SNHLY and FYNNEI. V shed 4 bases and J shed 3 bases, with 7 bases lying between them. CDR3 length: 12 amino acids. The CDR3 spells CASSADSYEQYF. The CDR3 coding sequence is TGTGCCAGCAGTGCGGACAGCTACGAGCAGTACTTC. Looking up the rest from reference TRBV2 and TRBJ2-7 gives the full variable domain: EPEVTQTPSHQVTQMGQEVILRCVPISNHLYFYWYRQILGQKVEFLVSFYNNEISEKSEIFDDQFSVERPDGSNFTLKIRSTKLEDSAMYFCASSADSYEQYFGPGTRLTVT.

The CDR3 loop is CASSPTGNTEAFF. CDR3 DNA: TGCGCCAGCAGCCCCACAGGGAACACTGAAGCTTTCTTT. The V call is TRBV4-1, the J call TRBJ1-1, with D perhaps matching TRBD1 (5 bases). CDR3 size: 13 residues. Trimming removed 4 bases from V and 1 base from J, with 7 bases in between. In germline, CDR1 is MGHRA, CDR2 YSYEKL.

The V and J genes are TRBV9 and TRBJ2-3, with 7 bases that match TRBD2. J lost 6 bases, V lost 4 bases, and 2 bases had no gene match. CDR1 and CDR2 (germline): SGDLS, YYNGEE. CDR3 length: 12 amino acids. CDR3 in amino acids: CASSQLADTQYF. The CDR3 bases are TGTGCCAGCAGCCAACTAGCGGATACGCAGTATTTT.

The V call is TRBV3-1 (or the pseudogene TRBV3-2), the J call TRBJ2-3; possible D gene TRBD2, 6 bases. V was pared by 8 bases and J by 6 bases, with 18 bases between. This CDR3 region has 14 residues. Per the germline V gene, CDR1 is LGHDT and CDR2 is YNNKEL (reference sequence). The CDR3 DNA is TGTGCCAGCGGGGGATCGGGAGCAGGGGATACGCAGTATTTT. Translated: CASGGSGAGDTQYF.

The chain couples TRBV13 to TRBJ2-7; a possible D gene is TRBD2 (6 bases). There are 15 residues in the CDR3. Deletions cut 4 bases from V and 4 bases from J, with 17 bases between. Germline lookup yields CDR1 PRHDT and CDR2 FYEKMQ (reference sequence). The CDR3 reads CASSSGWAGSYEQYF. The CDR3 bases are TGTGCCAGCAGCTCCGGTTGGGCGGGATCATACGAGCAGTACTTC.

The V gene is TRBV18, the J gene TRBJ1-1; no clear D gene. Trimming took 2 bases from V and 0 from J, leaving 4 bases between them. The germline gives CDR1 KGHSH, CDR2 LQKENI. There are 13 residues in the CDR3. This chain's CDR3 is CASSPGLNTEAFF. The CDR3 nucleotides are TGTGCCAGCTCACCAGGGCTGAACACTGAAGCTTTCTTT. The complete variable domain, with remaining parts taken from reference TRBV18 and TRBJ1-1, reads NAGVMQNPRHLVRRRGQEARLRCSPMKGHSHVYWYRQLPEEGLKFMVYLQKENIIDESGMPKERFSAEFPKEGPSILRIQQVVRGDSAAYFCASSPGLNTEAFFGQGTRLTVV.

The chain uses TRBV7-2 and TRBJ1-2; TRBD1 matches 9 bases. V lost 7 bases to trimming and J lost 7 bases; unmatched junction nucleotides: 7. Germline loops: CDR1 SGHTA, CDR2 FQGNSA. CDR3 length equals 13 residues. CDR3 sequence: CASNGQGSLGYTF. CDR3 sequence (DNA): TGTGCCAGCAATGGACAGGGGTCTCTTGGCTACACCTTC.

This chain links TRBV9 with TRBJ2-1, with 10 nucleotides matching TRBD2. The CDR3 consists of 15 residues. Germline V gene lookup returns CDR1 SGDLS and CDR2 YYNGEE. Trimming cost V 4 bases and J 7 bases; bases outside gene matches: 8. The CDR3 DNA reads TGTGCCAGCAGCCTTAGCGGGAGGATCGGAAATGAGCAGTTCTTC. Translating gives CASSLSGRIGNEQFF.

The chain joins TRBV30 to TRBJ1-3; TRBD1 aligns across 8 bases. Germline CDR1 GTSNPN, CDR2 SVGIG (reference sequence). The CDR3 runs 18 residues. V shed 0 bases and J 4 bases; nucleotides not matched to a gene: 14. This CDR3 is CAWSVLGRQGALGNTIYF. The CDR3 DNA reads TGTGCCTGGAGTGTCCTCGGTAGGCAGGGGGCTTTAGGAAACACCATATATTTT.

The chain links TRBV7-2 to TRBJ2-3; 8 bases are shared with TRBD2. Germline V gives CDR1 SGHTA, CDR2 FQGNSA. The length of the CDR3 is 15 residues. With V trimmed by 4 bases and J by 0 bases, 3 bases remained unmatched. CDR3 protein: CASSSLAGSTDTQYF. The CDR3 nucleotides read TGTGCCAGCAGCTCCCTAGCGGGCAGCACAGATACGCAGTATTTT.